This TCR beta chain comes out of a study of beta chain features in type 1 diabetes. Whole-study findings and limits: At VDJ recombination sites, type 1 diabetes patients had fewer insertions and more deleted nucleotides.

Expressed TCRB transcripts got sequenced, as all isolated RNA was reverse transcribed. The protocol was immunoSEQ multiplex PCR, while the TCRdb copy is restricted to in-frame clones and leaves out a portion. The repertoire consists of just under 150,000 clones, with about 10% occurring once and the leading ten covering 1.3%. The CDR3 length is 17 residues. V lost 0 bases and J 0 bases, leaving 12 bases between the germline ends. CDR1 and CDR2 (germline): LGHNA, YNFKEQ. With regard to this clone: Its antigen is still unknown.

The V and J genes are TRBV4-2 and TRBJ1-3; D is undetermined. The sample comprised naive CD4+ T cells from blood. This receptor was obtained from a man younger than 35 in good health. CDR3 coding DNA: TGTGCCAGCAGCCAAGAGGGCCGCCTATCCTCTGGAAACACCATATATTTT. It is translated as CASSQEGRLSSGNTIYF.